Shown below are 11 T cell receptor beta chains from a single sample sequenced in a study of CD8+CD57+ T cells in acquired aplastic anemia. Researchers used genomic DNA as the template to profile TCR beta VDJ and CDR3. TCRdb fed the reads into MiXCR, producing one record per CDR3 protein. The sample consists of about 170,000 distinct CDR3 sequences, around 45% of them appearing once. Sequencing was done on a sample of sorted CD4+, CD8+, or CD8+CD57+ T cells (not recorded which) from PBMCs. These receptors were collected from a human donor in good health.

This clonotype came up many times. The chain uses TRBV10-3 and TRBJ1-2; D gene uncertain. Germline values: CDR1 ENHRY, CDR2 SYGVKD. The CDR3 contains 14 residues. Trimming took off 10 bases at V and 2 bases at J, with 17 bases between the two ends. The CDR3 DNA follows: TGTGCCAGCAACACGGGGTATGGGAACTATGGCTACACCTTC. It translates to CASNTGYGNYGYTF.

This clonotype was recorded a few times. The chain joins TRBV6-5 to TRBJ1-4; possible D gene TRBD1, 5 bases. Trimming removed 2 bases at V and 2 bases at J, with 6 bases between. The CDR3 sequence is 14 residues long. The germline V gene has CDR1 MNHEY and CDR2 SVGAGI. CDR3 DNA sequence: TGTGCCAGCAGTTACGAGGGGACTAATGAAAAACTGTTTTTT. It encodes CASSYEGTNEKLFF.

This clonotype was recorded at least ten times. The CDR3 DNA is TGTGCCAGCAGCCAATCGTTTCGACAGCCTCACAAAAACATTCAGTACTTC. This codes for CASSQSFRQPHKNIQYF. V and J are TRBV14 and TRBJ2-4; possible D gene TRBD1, 5 bases. The V gene lost 2 bases and the J gene lost 3 bases, with 17 bases spanning the gap. Germline assignment: CDR1 SGHDN and CDR2 FVKESK. The CDR3 has 17 residues. Using reference TRBV14 and TRBJ2-4 for the parts outside the CDR3, the full variable domain is EAGVTQFPSHSVIEKGQTVTLRCDPISGHDNLYWYRRVMGKEIKFLLHFVKESKQDESGMPNNRFLAERTGGTYSTLKVQPAELEDSGVYFCASSQSFRQPHKNIQYFGAGTRLSVL.

This chain links TRBV10-3 with TRBJ2-7, with 9 bases aligning to TRBD1. The germline V gene encodes CDR1 ENHRY and CDR2 SYGVKD. V lost 6 bases to trimming and J lost 1 base; unmatched junction nucleotides: 7. The CDR3 extends over 15 amino acids. CDR3 residues: CAIRGGQGESYEQYF. CDR3 sequence (DNA): TGTGCCATCAGGGGGGGACAGGGCGAGTCCTACGAGCAGTACTTC.

V gene TRBV5-3 combines with J gene TRBJ1-6; D remains unclear. TRBV5-3 is an open reading frame, and its role is uncertain. This CDR3 spans 10 amino acids. The germline V and J ends were trimmed by 8 bases and 12 bases, with 9 bases remaining between them. The chain's CDR3 is CASSPLPLHF. The CDR3 region has the DNA TGTGCCAGCAGCCCATTACCCCTCCACTTT.

This clonotype was seen many times. The chain has TRBV30 and TRBJ2-5, with D uncertain. V was cut by 4 bases and J by 4 bases, with 10 bases left in between. CDR3 size: 12 residues. The germline V gene encodes CDR1 GTSNPN and CDR2 SVGIG (reference sequence). The CDR3 loop is CAWTVAGETQYF. DNA for the CDR3: TGTGCCTGGACGGTTGCCGGAGAGACCCAGTACTTC.

The CDR3 coding sequence is TGCAGTGCTAGCTGGGTCCCAACCTCCTACGAGCAGTACTTC. This encodes CSASWVPTSYEQYF. The V call is TRBV20-1, the J call TRBJ2-7; D unresolved. Germline V gene sequence: CDR1 DFQATT, CDR2 SNEGSKA (reference sequence). The ends were cut back, 3 bases at V and 0 bases at J, with 12 bases in the middle. The CDR3 runs to 14 residues.

This clonotype was detected ten times or more. The chain has TRBV4-1 and TRBJ2-7; D is perhaps TRBD1 (5 bases). V was clipped by 0 bases and J by 2 bases, with 14 bases between them. Per germline, CDR1 MGHRA and CDR2 YSYEKL. The CDR3 sequence is 16 residues long. CDR3 nucleotides: TGCGCCAGCAGCCAAGATCTGGACAAAGATCCCTACGAGCAGTACTTC. It encodes CASSQDLDKDPYEQYF.

Note on this clonotype: The junction departs from the called germline gene at one end, perhaps through a read error. V usage is TRBV10-3 and J usage is TRBJ2-7; TRBD2 matches 8 bases. The CDR3 sequence is 13 residues long. Germline V lookup: CDR1 ENHRY, CDR2 SYGVKD. CDR3 nucleotide sequence: TGCGCCATCGCCGGACTAGCCACCTACGAGCAGTACTTC. Translating it yields CAIAGLATYEQYF.

This rearrangement joins TRBV15 to TRBJ2-5; 8 nucleotides line up with TRBD1. The CDR3 loop spans 12 amino acids. Germline V lookup: CDR1 LNHNV, CDR2 YYDKDF (reference sequence). V was clipped by 5 bases and J by 4 bases; unmatched bases: 0. The DNA of the CDR3 is TGTGCCACCAGCGGACAGGGAGAGACCCAGTACTTC. This translates into CATSGQGETQYF.

About this clonotype: A read error may explain this, as a much larger clone is one base away. This chain connects TRBV13 to TRBJ1-5, with TRBD1 identical over 9 bases. With 5 bases clipped from V and 10 bases from J, the junction kept 18 bases outside the gene matches. The CDR3 covers 17 residues. CDR1 and CDR2 from the germline V gene are PRHDT and FYEKMQ (reference sequence). Written as DNA, the CDR3 is TGTGCCAGCAGCCGGGGGAACCGGGACAGGGCGATGAGACCCCAGCATTTT. This translates into CASSRGNRDRAMRPQHF.